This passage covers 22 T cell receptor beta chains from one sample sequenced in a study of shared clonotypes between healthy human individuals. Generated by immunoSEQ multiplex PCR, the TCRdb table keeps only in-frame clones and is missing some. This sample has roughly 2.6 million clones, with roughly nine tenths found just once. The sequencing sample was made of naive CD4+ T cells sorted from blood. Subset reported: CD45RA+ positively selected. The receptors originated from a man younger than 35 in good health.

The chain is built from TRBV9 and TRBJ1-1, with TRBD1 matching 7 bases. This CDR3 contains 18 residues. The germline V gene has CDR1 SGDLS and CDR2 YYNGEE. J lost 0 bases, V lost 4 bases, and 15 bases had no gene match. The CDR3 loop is CASSSRGGGLGMNTEAFF. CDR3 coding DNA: TGTGCCAGCAGCTCTAGAGGAGGGGGCTTGGGTATGAACACTGAAGCTTTCTTT.

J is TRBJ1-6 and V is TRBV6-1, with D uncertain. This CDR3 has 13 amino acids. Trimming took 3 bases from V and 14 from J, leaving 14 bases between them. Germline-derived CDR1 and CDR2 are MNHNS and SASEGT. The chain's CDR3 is CASSDWATWSLHF. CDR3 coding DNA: TGTGCCAGCAGTGATTGGGCTACGTGGTCCCTCCACTTT.

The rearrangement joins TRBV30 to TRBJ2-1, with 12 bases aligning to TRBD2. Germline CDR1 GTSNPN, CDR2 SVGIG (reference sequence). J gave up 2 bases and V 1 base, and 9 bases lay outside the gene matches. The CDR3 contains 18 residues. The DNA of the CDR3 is TGTGCCTGGAGTGGTGCTAGCGGGAGGGCCGGCGCCTACAATGAGCAGTTCTTC. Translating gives CAWSGASGRAGAYNEQFF. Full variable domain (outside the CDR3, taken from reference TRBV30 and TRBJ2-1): SQTIHQWPATLVQPVGSPLSLECTVEGTSNPNLYWYRQAAGRGLQLLFYSVGIGQISSEVPQNLSASRPQDRQFILSSKKLLLSDSGFYLCAWSGASGRAGAYNEQFFGPGTRLTVL.

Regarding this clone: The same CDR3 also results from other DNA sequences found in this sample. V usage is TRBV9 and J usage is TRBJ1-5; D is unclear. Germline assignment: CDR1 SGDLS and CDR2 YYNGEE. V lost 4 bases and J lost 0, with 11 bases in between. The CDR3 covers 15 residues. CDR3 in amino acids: CASSLSGLSNQPQHF. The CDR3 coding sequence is TGTGCCAGCAGCCTCAGCGGACTTAGCAATCAGCCCCAGCATTTT. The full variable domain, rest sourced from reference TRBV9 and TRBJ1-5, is DSGVTQTPKHLITATGQRVTLRCSPRSGDLSVYWYQQSLDQGLQFLIQYYNGEERAKGNILERFSAQQFPDLHSELNLSSLELGDSALYFCASSLSGLSNQPQHFGDGTRLSIL.

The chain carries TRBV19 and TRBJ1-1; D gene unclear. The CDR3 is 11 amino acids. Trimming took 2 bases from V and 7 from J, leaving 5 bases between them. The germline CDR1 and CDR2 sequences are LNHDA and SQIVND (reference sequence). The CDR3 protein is CASSIRDEAFF. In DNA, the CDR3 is TGTGCCAGTAGTATAAGAGATGAAGCTTTCTTT.

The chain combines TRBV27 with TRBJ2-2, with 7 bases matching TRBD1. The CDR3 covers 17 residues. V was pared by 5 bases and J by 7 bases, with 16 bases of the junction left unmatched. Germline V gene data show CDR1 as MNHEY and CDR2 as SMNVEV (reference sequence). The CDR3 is CASSPLVGQVSGGELFF. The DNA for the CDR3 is TGTGCCAGCAGTCCCCTAGTAGGACAGGTCTCGGGCGGGGAGCTGTTTTTT.

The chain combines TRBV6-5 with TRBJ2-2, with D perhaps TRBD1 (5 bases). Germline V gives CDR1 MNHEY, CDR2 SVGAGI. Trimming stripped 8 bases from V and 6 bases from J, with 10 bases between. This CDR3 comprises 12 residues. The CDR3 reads CASGPRAGELFF. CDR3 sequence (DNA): TGTGCCAGCGGTCCCAGGGCCGGGGAGCTGTTTTTT.

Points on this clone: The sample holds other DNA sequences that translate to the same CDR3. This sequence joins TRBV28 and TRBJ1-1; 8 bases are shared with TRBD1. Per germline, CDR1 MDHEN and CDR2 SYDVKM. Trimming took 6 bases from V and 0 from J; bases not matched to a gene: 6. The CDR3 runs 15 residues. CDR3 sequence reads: CASSLDRGMNTEAFF. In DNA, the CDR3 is TGTGCCAGCAGCCTTGACAGGGGCATGAACACTGAAGCTTTCTTT. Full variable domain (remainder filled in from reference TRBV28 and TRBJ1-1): DVKVTQSSRYLVKRTGEKVFLECVQDMDHENMFWYRQDPGLGLRLIYFSYDVKMKEKGDIPEGYSVSREKKERFSLILESASTNQTSMYLCASSLDRGMNTEAFFGQGTRLTVV.

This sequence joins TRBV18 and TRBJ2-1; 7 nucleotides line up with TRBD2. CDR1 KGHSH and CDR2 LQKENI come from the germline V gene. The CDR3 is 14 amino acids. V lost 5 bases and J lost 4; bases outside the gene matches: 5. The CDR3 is CASSSIAGYNEQFF. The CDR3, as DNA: TGTGCCAGCTCATCCATAGCGGGTTACAATGAGCAGTTCTTC. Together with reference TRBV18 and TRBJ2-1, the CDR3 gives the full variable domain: NAGVMQNPRHLVRRRGQEARLRCSPMKGHSHVYWYRQLPEEGLKFMVYLQKENIIDESGMPKERFSAEFPKEGPSILRIQQVVRGDSAAYFCASSSIAGYNEQFFGPGTRLTVL.

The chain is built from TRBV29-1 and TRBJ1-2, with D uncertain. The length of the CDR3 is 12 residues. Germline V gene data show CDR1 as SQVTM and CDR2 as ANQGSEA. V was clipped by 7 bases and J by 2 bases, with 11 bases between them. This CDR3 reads CSAVGRNYGYTF. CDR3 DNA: TGCAGCGCCGTGGGTAGAAACTATGGCTACACCTTC.

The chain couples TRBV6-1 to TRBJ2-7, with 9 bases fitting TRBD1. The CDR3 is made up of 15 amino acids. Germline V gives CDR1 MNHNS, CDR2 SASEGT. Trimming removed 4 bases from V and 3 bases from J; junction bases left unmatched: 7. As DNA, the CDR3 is TGTGCCAGCAGTGTGGGGACAGGGTTTAACTACGAGCAGTACTTC. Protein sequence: CASSVGTGFNYEQYF.

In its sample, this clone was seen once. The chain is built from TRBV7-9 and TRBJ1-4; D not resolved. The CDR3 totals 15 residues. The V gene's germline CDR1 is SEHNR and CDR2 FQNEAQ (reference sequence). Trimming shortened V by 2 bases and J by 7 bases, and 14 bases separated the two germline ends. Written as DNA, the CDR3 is TGTGCCAGCAGCTTAAGTTTCCGGGCCTTTGAAAAACTGTTTTTT. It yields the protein CASSLSFRAFEKLFF.

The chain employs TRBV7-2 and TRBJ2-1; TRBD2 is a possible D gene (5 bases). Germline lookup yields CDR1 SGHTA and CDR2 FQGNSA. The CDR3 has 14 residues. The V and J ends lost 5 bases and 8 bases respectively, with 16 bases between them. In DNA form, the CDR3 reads TGTGCCAGCAGCCCGAGAGGCGGGTACGATGAGCAGTTCTTC. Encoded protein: CASSPRGGYDEQFF. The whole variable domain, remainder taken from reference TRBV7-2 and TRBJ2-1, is GAGVSQSPSNKVTEKGKDVELRCDPISGHTALYWYRQSLGQGLEFLIYFQGNSAPDKSGLPSDRFSAERTGGSVSTLTIQRTQQEDSAVYLCASSPRGGYDEQFFGPGTRLTVL.

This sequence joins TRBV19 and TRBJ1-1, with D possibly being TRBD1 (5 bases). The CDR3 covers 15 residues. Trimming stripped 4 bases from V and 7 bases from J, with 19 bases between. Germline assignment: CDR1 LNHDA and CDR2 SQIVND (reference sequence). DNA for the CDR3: TGTGCCAGTAGTAGACTTGAAGGGGAATATAGTGAAGCTTTCTTT. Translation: CASSRLEGEYSEAFF.

CDR3 sequence reads: CASGGQGPYEQYF. The CDR3 DNA follows: TGTGCCAGCGGTGGACAGGGCCCCTACGAGCAGTACTTC. This sequence joins TRBV2 and TRBJ2-5, with TRBD1 identical over 8 bases. The end of the DNA is better explained by TRBJ2-7, so the J call may be wrong. CDR1 SNHLY and CDR2 FYNNEI come from the germline V gene. This CDR3 comprises 13 residues.

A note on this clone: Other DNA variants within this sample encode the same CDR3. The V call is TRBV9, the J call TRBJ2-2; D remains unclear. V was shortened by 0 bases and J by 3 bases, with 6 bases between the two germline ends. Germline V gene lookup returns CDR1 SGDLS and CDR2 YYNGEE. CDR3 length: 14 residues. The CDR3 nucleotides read TGTGCCAGCAGCGTAGATGGTTACACCGGGGAGCTGTTTTTT. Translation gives CASSVDGYTGELFF.

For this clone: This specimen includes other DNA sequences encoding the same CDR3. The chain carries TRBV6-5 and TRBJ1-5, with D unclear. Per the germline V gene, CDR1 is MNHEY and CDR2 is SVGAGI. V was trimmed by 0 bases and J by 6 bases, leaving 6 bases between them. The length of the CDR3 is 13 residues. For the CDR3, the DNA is TGTGCCAGCAGTTACTCTTCCGTTCAGCCCCAGCATTTT. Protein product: CASSYSSVQPQHF.

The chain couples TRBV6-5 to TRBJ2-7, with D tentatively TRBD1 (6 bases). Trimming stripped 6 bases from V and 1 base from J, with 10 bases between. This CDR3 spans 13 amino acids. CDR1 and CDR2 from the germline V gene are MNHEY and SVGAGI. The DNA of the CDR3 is TGTGCCAGCAGGAAGGGGGTGTCCTACGAGCAGTACTTC. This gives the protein CASRKGVSYEQYF.

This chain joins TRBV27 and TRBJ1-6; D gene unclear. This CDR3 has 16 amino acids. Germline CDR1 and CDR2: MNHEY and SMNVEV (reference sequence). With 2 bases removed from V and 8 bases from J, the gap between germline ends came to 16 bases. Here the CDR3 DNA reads TGTGCCAGCAGTTTAAATCGGGGTTCAGATTATTCACCCCTCCACTTT. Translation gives CASSLNRGSDYSPLHF.

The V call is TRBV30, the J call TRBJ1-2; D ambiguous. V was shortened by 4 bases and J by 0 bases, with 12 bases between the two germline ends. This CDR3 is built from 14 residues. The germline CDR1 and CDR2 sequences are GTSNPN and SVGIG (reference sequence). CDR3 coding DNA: TGTGCCTGGATAACCGACCGAACTAACTATGGCTACACCTTC. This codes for CAWITDRTNYGYTF.

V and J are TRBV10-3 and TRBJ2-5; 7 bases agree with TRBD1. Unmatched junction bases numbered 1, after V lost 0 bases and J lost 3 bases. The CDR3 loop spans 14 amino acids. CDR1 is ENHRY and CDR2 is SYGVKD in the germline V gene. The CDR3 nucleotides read TGTGCCATCAGTGAGTCCGGGACAGAAGAGACCCAGTACTTC. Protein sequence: CAISESGTEETQYF.

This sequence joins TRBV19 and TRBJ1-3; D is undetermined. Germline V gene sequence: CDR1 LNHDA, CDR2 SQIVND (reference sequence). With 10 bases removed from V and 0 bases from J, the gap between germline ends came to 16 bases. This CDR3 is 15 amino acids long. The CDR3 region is CATTTGYHSGNTIYF. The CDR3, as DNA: TGTGCCACCACGACGGGATACCACTCTGGAAACACCATATATTTT. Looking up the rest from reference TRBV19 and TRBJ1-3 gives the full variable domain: DGGITQSPKYLFRKEGQNVTLSCEQNLNHDAMYWYRQDPGQGLRLIYYSQIVNDFQKGDIAEGYSVSREKKESFPLTVTSAQKNPTAFYLCATTTGYHSGNTIYFGEGSWLTVV.